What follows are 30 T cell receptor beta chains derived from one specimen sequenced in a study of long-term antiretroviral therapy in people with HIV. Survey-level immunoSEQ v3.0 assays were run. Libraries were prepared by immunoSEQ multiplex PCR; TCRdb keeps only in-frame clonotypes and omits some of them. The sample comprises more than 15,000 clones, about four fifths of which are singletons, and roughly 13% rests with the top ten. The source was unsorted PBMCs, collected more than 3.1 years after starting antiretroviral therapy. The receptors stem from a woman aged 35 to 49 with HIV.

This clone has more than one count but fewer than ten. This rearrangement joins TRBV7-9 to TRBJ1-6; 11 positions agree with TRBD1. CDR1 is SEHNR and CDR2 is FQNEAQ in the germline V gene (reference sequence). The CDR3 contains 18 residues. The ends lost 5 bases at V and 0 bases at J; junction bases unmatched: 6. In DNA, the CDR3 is TGTGCCAGCAGCGACGGGACAGGGGGTAGCTCCTATAATTCACCCCTCCACTTT. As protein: CASSDGTGGSSYNSPLHF.

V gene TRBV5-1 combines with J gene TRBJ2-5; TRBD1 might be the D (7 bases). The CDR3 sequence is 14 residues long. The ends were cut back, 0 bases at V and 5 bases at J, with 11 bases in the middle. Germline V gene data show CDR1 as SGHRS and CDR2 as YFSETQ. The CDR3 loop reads CASSLEQGRETQYF. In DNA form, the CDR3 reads TGCGCCAGCAGCTTGGAACAGGGGAGGGAGACCCAGTACTTC.

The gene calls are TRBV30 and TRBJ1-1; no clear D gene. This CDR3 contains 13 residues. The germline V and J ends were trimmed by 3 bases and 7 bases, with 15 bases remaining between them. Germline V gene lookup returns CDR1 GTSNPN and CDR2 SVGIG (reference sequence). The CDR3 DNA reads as TGTGCCTGGAGCCCGATAAGGCACGGTGAAGCTTTCTTT. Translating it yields CAWSPIRHGEAFF.

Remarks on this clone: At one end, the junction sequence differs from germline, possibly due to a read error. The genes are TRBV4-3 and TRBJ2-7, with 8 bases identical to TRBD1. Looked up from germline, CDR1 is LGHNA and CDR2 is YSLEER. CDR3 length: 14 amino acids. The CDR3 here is CASSHDRGGYEQYF. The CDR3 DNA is TGCGCCAGCAGCCACGACAGGGGAGGCTACGAGCAGTACTTT.

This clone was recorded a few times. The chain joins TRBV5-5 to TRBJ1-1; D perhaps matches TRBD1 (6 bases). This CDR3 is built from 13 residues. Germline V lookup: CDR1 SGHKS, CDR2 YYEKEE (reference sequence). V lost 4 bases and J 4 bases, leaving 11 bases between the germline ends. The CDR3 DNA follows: TGTGCCAGCAGCATCGAAGGGGGCACTGAAGCTTTCTTT. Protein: CASSIEGGTEAFF.

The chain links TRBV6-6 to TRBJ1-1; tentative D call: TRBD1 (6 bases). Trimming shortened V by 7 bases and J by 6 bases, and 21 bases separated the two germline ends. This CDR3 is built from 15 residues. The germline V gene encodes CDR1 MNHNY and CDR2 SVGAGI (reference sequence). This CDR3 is CASTNGVGGWPEAFF. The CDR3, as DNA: TGTGCCAGCACCAACGGCGTAGGGGGGTGGCCTGAAGCTTTCTTT.

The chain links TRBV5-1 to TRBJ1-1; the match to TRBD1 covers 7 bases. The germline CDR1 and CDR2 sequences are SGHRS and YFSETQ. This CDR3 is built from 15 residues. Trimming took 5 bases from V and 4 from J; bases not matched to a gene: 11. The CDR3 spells CASSIAQGESTEAFF. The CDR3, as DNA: TGCGCCAGCAGTATAGCTCAGGGGGAAAGCACTGAAGCTTTCTTT.

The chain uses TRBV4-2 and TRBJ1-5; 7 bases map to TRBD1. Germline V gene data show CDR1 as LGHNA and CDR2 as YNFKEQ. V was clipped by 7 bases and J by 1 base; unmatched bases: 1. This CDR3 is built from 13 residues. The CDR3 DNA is TGTGCCAGCAAGGGGGCCAGCAATCAGCCCCAGCATTTT. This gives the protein CASKGASNQPQHF.

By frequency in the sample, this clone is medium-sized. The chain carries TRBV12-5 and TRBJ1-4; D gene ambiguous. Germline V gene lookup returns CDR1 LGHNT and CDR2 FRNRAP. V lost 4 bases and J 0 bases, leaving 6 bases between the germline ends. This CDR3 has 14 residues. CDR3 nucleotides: TGTGCTAGTGGTTCCGGGGCAACTAATGAAAAACTGTTTTTT. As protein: CASGSGATNEKLFF.

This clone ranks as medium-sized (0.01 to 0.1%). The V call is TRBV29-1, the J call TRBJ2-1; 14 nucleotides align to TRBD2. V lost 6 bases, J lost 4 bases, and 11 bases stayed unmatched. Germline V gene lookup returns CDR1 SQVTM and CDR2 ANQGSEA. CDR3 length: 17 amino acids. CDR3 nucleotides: TGCAGCGTAGAGGGACTAGCGGGGGCCCTCCGGTACAATGAGCAGTTCTTC. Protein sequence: CSVEGLAGALRYNEQFF.

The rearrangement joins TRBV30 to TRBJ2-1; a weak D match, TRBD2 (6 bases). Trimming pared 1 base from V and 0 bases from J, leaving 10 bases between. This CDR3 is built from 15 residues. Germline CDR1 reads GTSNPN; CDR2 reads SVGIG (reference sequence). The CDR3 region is CAWSARGSSYNEQFF. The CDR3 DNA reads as TGTGCCTGGAGTGCCCGGGGGAGCTCCTACAATGAGCAGTTCTTC.

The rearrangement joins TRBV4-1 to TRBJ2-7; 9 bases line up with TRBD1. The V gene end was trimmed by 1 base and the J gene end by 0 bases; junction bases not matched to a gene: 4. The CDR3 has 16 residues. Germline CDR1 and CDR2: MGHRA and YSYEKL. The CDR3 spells CASSQVTGGSSYEQYF. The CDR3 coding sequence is TGCGCCAGCAGCCAAGTGACAGGGGGAAGCTCCTACGAGCAGTACTTC.

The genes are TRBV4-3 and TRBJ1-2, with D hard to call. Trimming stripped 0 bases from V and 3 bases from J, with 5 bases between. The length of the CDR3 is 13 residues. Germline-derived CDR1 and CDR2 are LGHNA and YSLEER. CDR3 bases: TGCGCCAGCAGCCAAGATATCGACTATGGCTACACCTTC. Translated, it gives CASSQDIDYGYTF.

Here the CDR3 DNA reads TGTGCCAGCTCACCGCAGGTGTACGAGCAGTACTTC. It translates to CASSPQVYEQYF. This chain joins TRBV18 and TRBJ2-7; no clear D gene. The CDR3 loop spans 12 amino acids. With 3 bases removed from V and 4 bases from J, the gap between germline ends came to 7 bases. CDR1 is KGHSH, CDR2 LQKENI, per germline. The full variable domain, completed using reference TRBV18 and TRBJ2-7, is NAGVMQNPRHLVRRRGQEARLRCSPMKGHSHVYWYRQLPEEGLKFMVYLQKENIIDESGMPKERFSAEFPKEGPSILRIQQVVRGDSAAYFCASSPQVYEQYFGPGTRLTVT.

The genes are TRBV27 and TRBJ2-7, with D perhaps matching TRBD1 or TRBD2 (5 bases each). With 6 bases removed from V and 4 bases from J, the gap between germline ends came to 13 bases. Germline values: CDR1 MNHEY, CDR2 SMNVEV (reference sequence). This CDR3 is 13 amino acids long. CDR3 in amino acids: CASSSLGDYEQYF. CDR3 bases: TGTGCCAGCAGCTCCTTGGGGGATTACGAGCAGTACTTC.

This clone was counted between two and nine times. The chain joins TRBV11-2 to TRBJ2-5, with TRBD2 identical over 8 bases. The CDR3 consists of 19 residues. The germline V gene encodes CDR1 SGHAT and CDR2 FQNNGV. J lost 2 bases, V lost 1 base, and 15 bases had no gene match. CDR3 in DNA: TGTGCCAGCAGCTTAGTCTTCCGGTCTGTAGCGGGGCATCAAGAGACCCAGTACTTC. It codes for CASSLVFRSVAGHQETQYF. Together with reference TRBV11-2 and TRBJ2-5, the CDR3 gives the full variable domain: EAGVAQSPRYKIIEKRQSVAFWCNPISGHATLYWYQQILGQGPKLLIQFQNNGVVDDSQLPKDRFSAERLKGVDSTLKIQPAKLEDSAVYLCASSLVFRSVAGHQETQYFGPGTRLLVL.

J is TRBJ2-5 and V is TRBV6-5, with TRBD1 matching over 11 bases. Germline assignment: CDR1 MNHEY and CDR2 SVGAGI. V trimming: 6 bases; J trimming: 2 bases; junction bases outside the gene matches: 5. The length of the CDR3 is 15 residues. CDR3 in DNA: TGTGCCAGCAGGGGGACAGGGGGGGGACAAGAGACCCAGTACTTC. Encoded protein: CASRGTGGGQETQYF.

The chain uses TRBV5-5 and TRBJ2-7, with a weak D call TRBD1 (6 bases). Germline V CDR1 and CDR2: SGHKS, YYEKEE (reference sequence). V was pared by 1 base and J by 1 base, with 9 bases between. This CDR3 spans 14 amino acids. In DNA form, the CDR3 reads TGTGCCAGCAGCTTGACCGGGACATCCTACGAGCAGTACTTC. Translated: CASSLTGTSYEQYF.

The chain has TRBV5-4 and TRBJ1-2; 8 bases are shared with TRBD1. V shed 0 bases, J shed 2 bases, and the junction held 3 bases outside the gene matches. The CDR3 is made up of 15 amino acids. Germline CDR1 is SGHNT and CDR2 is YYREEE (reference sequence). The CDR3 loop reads CASSLAGTGNYGYTF. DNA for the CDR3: TGTGCCAGCAGCTTGGCAGGGACAGGAAACTATGGCTACACCTTC.

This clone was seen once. CDR3 residues: CASSLGGSTGNTIYF. The CDR3 nucleotides read TGTGCCAGCAGCTTAGGGGGGTCCACTGGAAACACCATATATTTT. The gene calls are TRBV7-2 and TRBJ1-3, with D perhaps TRBD1 (5 bases). Germline V lookup: CDR1 SGHTA, CDR2 FQGNSA. The CDR3 covers 15 residues. V was clipped by 1 base and J by 2 bases, with 9 bases between them.

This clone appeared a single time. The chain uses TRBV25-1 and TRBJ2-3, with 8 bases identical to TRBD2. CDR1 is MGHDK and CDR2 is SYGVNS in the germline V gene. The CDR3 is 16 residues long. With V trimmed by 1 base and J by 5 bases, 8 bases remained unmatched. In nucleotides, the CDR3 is TGTGCCAGCAGTGAATCGATAGCGGGGCCGGGAGATACGCAGTATTTT. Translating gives CASSESIAGPGDTQYF. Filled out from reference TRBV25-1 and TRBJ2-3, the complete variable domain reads EADIYQTPRYLVIGTGKKITLECSQTMGHDKMYWYQQDPGMELHLIHYSYGVNSTEKGDLSSESTVSRIRTEHFPLTLESARPSHTSQYLCASSESIAGPGDTQYFGPGTRLTVL.

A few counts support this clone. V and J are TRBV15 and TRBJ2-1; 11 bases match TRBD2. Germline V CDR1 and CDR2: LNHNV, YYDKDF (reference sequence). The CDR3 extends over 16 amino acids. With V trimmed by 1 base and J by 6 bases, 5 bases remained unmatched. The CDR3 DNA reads TGTGCCACCAGCAGAGTAGCGGGGGGGCCCCGCAATGAGCAGTTCTTC. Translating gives CATSRVAGGPRNEQFF.

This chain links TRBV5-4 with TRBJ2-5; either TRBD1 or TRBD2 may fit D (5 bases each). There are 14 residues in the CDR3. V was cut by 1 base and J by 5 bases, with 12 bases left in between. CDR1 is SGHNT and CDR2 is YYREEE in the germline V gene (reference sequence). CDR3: CASSLPAREETQYF. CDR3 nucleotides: TGTGCCAGCAGCTTGCCTGCCAGGGAGGAGACCCAGTACTTC. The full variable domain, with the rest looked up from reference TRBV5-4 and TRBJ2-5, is ETGVTQSPTHLIKTRGQQVTLRCSSQSGHNTVSWYQQALGQGPQFIFQYYREEENGRGNFPPRFSGLQFPNYSSELNVNALELDDSALYLCASSLPAREETQYFGPGTRLLVL.

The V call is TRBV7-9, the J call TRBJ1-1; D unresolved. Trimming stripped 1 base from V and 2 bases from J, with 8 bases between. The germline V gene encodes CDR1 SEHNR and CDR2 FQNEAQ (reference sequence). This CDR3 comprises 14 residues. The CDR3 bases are TGTGCCAGCAGCTTAGGGCATTATAACACTGAAGCTTTCTTT. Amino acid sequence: CASSLGHYNTEAFF.

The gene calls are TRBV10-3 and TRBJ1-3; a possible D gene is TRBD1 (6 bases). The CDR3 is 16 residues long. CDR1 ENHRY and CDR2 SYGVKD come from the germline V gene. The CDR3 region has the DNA TGTGCTTCGGGGGCGCGAGGTAGCCTCTCTGGAAACACCATATATTTT. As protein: CASGARGSLSGNTIYF.

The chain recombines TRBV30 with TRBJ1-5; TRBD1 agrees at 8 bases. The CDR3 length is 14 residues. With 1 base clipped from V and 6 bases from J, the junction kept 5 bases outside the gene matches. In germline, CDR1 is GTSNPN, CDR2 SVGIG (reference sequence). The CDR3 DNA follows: TGTGCCTGGAGTGCCGGACAGGGAAGTCAGCCCCAGCATTTT. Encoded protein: CAWSAGQGSQPQHF.

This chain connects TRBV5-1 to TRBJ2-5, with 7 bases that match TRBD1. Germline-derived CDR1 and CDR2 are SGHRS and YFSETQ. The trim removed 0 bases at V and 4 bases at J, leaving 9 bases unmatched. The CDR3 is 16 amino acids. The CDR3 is CASSLVKGALGETQYF. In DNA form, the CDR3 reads TGCGCCAGCAGCTTGGTGAAGGGGGCGCTGGGAGAGACCCAGTACTTC.

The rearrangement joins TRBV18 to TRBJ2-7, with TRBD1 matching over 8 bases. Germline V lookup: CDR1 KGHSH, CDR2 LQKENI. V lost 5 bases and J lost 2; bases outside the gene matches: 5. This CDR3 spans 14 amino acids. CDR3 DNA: TGTGCCAGCTCAAACAGGGGGTTAACCTACGAGCAGTACTTC. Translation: CASSNRGLTYEQYF.

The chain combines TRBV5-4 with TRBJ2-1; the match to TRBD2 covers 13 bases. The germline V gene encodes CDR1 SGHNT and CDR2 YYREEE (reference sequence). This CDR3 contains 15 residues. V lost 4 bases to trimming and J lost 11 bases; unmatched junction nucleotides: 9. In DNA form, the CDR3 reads TGTGCCAGCAGCGTCGGGACTAGCGGGGCGTTTCAGCAGTTCTTC. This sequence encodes CASSVGTSGAFQQFF.

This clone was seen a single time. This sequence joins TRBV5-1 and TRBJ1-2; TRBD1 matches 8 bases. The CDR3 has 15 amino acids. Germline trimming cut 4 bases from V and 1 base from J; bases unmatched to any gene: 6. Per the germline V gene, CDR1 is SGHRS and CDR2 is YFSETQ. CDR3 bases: TGCGCCAGCAGCGAATCGACAGGGGTTAACTATGGCTACACCTTC. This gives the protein CASSESTGVNYGYTF.